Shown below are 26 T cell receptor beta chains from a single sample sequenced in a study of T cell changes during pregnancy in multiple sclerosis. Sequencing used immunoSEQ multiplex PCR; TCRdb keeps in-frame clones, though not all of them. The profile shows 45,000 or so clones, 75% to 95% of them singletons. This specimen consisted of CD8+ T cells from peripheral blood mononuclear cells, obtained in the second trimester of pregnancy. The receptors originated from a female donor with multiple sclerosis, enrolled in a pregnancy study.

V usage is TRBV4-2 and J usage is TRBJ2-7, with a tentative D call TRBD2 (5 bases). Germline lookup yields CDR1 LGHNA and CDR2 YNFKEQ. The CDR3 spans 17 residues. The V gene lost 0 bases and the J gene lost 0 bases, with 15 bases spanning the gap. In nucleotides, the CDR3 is TGTGCCAGCAGCCAAGATCCGGGGTTCTCCAGCTCCTACGAGCAGTACTTC. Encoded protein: CASSQDPGFSSSYEQYF.

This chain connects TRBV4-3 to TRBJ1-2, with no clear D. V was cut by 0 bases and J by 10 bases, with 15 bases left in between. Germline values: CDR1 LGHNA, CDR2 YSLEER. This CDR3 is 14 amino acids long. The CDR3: CASSQDLGDYIYTF. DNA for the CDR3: TGCGCCAGCAGCCAAGATCTCGGGGATTATATCTACACCTTC.

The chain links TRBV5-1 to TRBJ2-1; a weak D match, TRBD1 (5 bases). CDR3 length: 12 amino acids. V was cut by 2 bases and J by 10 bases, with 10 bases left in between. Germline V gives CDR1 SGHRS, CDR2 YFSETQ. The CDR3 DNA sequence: TGCGCCAGCAGCTTCCCAAGACAGGAGCAGTTCTTC. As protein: CASSFPRQEQFF.

The CDR3 coding sequence is TGTGCCAGCAGCGAAACGGGAGGAGCGAACACTGAAGCTTTCTTT. Translating it yields CASSETGGANTEAFF. This sequence joins TRBV9 and TRBJ1-1; no definite D call. Trimming shortened V by 3 bases and J by 1 base, and 13 bases separated the two germline ends. CDR1 SGDLS and CDR2 YYNGEE come from the germline V gene. The CDR3 has 15 amino acids.

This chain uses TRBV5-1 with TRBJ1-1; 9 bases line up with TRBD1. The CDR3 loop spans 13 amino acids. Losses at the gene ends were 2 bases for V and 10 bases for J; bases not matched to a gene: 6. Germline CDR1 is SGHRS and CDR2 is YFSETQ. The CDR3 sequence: CASSFDRGAGAFF. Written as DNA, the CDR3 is TGCGCCAGCAGCTTCGACAGGGGGGCAGGAGCTTTCTTT.

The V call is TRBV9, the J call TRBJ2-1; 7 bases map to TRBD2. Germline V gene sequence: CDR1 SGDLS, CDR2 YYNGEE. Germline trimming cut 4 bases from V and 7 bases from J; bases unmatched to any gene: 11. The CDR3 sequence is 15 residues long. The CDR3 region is CASSRSGTPGNEQFF. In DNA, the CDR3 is TGTGCCAGCAGCCGCAGCGGGACCCCAGGGAATGAGCAGTTCTTC.

CDR3 in DNA: TGTGCCAGCAGCCGTGGCGGATGGACCGGGGAGCTGTTTTTT. Translated, it gives CASSRGGWTGELFF. This chain joins TRBV5-4 and TRBJ2-2; D is unclear. Germline V gene lookup returns CDR1 SGHNT and CDR2 YYREEE (reference sequence). The CDR3 is 14 residues long. Trimming stripped 4 bases from V and 5 bases from J, with 12 bases between.

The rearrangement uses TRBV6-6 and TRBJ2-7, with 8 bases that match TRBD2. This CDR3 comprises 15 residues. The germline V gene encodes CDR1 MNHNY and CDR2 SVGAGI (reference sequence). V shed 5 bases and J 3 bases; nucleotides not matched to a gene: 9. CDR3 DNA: TGTGCCAGCAGTACTCTTAGCGGGGTAGTCTACGAGCAGTACTTC. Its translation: CASSTLSGVVYEQYF.

The CDR3 spells CATLPVRDSVIGTQYF. CDR3 DNA: TGTGCCACCCTGCCGGTCCGGGACAGCGTAATTGGGACCCAGTACTTC. The rearrangement links TRBV28 to TRBJ2-5, with 7 bases matching TRBD1. The CDR3 runs 16 residues. J lost 7 bases, V lost 10 bases, and 21 bases had no gene match. Looked up from germline, CDR1 is MDHEN and CDR2 is SYDVKM.

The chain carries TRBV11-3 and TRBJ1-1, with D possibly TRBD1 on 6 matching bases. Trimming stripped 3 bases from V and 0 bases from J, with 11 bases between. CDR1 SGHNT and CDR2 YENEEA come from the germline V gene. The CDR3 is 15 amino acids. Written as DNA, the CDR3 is TGTGCCAGCAGCTTGACAGGTTACATGAACACTGAAGCTTTCTTT. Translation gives CASSLTGYMNTEAFF.

CDR3 residues: CASSEATYYLTGAKNSPLHF. The CDR3 DNA follows: TGTGCCAGCAGTGAAGCCACATATTATTTGACAGGGGCAAAGAATTCACCCCTCCACTTT. This chain links TRBV2 with TRBJ1-6; 8 nucleotides align to TRBD1. With V trimmed by 0 bases and J by 7 bases, 17 bases remained unmatched. The CDR3 runs to 20 residues. Germline V lookup: CDR1 SNHLY, CDR2 FYNNEI. Full variable domain (remainder filled in from reference TRBV2 and TRBJ1-6): EPEVTQTPSHQVTQMGQEVILRCVPISNHLYFYWYRQILGQKVEFLVSFYNNEISEKSEIFDDQFSVERPDGSNFTLKIRSTKLEDSAMYFCASSEATYYLTGAKNSPLHFGNGTRLTVT.

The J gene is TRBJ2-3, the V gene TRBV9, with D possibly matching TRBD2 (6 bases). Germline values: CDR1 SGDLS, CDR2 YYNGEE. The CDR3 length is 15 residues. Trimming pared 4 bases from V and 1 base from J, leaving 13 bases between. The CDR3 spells CASSPWRGGTDTQYF. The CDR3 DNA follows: TGTGCCAGCAGCCCCTGGCGGGGTGGCACAGATACGCAGTATTTT. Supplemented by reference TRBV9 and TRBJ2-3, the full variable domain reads DSGVTQTPKHLITATGQRVTLRCSPRSGDLSVYWYQQSLDQGLQFLIQYYNGEERAKGNILERFSAQQFPDLHSELNLSSLELGDSALYFCASSPWRGGTDTQYFGPGTRLTVL.

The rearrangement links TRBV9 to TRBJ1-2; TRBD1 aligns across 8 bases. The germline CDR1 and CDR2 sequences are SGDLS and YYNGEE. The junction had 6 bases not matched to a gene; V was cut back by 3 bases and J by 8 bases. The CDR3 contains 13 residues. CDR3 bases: TGTGCCAGCAGCGGACAGGGGACTGGGGGCTACACCTTC. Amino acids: CASSGQGTGGYTF. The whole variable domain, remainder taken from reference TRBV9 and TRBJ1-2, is DSGVTQTPKHLITATGQRVTLRCSPRSGDLSVYWYQQSLDQGLQFLIQYYNGEERAKGNILERFSAQQFPDLHSELNLSSLELGDSALYFCASSGQGTGGYTFGSGTRLTVV.

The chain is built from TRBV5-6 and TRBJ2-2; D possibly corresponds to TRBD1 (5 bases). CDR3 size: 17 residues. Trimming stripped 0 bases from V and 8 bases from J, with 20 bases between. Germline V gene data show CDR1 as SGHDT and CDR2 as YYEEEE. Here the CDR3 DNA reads TGTGCCAGCAGCTTGGGAGCAGGGTACGCCACCAGTGGGGAGCTGTTTTTT. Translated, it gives CASSLGAGYATSGELFF.

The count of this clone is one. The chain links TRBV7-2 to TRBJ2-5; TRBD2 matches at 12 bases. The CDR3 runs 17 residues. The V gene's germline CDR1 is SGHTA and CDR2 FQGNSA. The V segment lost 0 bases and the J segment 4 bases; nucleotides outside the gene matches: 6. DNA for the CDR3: TGTGCCAGCAGCTTAGCGGTGACTAGCGGGGGTGGAGAGACCCAGTACTTC. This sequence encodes CASSLAVTSGGGETQYF.

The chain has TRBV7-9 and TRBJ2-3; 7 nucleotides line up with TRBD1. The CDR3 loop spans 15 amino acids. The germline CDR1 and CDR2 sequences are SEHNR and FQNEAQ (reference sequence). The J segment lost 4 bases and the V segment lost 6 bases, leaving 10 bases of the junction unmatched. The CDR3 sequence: CASRRTGHNPDTQYF. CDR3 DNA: TGTGCCAGCAGACGGACAGGCCATAATCCAGATACGCAGTATTTT.

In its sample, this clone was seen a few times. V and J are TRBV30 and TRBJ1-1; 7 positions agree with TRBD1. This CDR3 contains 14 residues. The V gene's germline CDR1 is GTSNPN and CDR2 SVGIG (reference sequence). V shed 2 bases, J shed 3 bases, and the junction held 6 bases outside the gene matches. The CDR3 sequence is CAWSQNDRDTEAFF. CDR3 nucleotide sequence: TGTGCCTGGAGTCAAAACGACAGGGACACTGAAGCTTTCTTT.

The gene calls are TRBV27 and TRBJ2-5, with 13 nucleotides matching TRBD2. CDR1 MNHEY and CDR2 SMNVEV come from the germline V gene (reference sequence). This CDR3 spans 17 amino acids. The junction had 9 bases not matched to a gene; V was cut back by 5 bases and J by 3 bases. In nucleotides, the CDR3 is TGTGCCAGCAGTCCCAGACTAGCGGGGGGCCTAGAAGAGACCCAGTACTTC. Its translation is CASSPRLAGGLEETQYF.

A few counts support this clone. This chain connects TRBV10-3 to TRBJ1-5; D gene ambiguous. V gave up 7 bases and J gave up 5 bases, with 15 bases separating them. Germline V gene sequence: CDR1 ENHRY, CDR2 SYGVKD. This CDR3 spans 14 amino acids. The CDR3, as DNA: TGTGCCATCAACAGACCCCGGAGGGATCAGCCCCAGCATTTT. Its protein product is CAINRPRRDQPQHF.

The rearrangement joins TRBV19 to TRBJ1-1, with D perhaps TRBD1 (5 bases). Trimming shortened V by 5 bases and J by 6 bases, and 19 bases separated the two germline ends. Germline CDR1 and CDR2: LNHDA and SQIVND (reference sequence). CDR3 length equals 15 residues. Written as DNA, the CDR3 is TGTGCCAGTAGTTCTAATAGCGGGGGAAGGGCTGAAGCTTTCTTT. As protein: CASSSNSGGRAEAFF.

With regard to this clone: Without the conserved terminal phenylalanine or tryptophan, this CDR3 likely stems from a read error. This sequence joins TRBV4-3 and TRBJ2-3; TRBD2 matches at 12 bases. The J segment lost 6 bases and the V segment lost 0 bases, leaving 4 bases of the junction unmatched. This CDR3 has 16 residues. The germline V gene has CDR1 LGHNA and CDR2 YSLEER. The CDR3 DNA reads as TGCGCCAGCAGCCAAGATCTAGCGGGGGGGCCGGATACGCAGTATTCT. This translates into CASSQDLAGGPDTQYS.

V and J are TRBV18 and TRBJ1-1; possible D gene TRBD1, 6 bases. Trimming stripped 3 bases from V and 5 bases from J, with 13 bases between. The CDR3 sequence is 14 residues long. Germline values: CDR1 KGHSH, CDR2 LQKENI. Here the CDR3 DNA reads TGTGCCAGCTCACCTGGACAGTCTCCGACTGAAGCTTTCTTT. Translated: CASSPGQSPTEAFF.

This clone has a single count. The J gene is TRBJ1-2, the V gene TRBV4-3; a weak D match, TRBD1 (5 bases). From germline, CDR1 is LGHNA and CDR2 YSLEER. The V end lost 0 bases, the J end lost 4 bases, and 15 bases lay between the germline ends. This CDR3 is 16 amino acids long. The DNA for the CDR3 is TGCGCCAGCAGCCAAGATCTTGTCCAGGGTGCCTATGGCTACACCTTC. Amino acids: CASSQDLVQGAYGYTF.

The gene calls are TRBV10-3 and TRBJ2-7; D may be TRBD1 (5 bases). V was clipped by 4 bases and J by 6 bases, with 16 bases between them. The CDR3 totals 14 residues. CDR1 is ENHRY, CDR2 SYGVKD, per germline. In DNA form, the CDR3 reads TGTGCCATCAGTGTCGGACATGCTCCCACCGAGCAGTACTTC. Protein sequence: CAISVGHAPTEQYF.

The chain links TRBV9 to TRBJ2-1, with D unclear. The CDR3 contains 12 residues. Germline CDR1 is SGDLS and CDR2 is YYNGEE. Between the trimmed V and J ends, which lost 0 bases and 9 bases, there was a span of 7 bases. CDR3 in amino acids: CASSVAHSEQFF. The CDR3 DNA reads TGTGCCAGCAGCGTAGCACACAGTGAGCAGTTCTTC.

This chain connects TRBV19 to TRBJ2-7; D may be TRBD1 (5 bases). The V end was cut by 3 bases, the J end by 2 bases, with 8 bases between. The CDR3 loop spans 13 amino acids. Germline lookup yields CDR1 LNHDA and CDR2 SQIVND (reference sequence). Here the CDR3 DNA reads TGTGCCAGTAGTATTACAGGAACCTACGAGCAGTACTTC. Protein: CASSITGTYEQYF.